This TCR beta chain was sequenced for a study of blood T cell repertoires in COVID-19. Clones were sequenced by immunoSEQ multiplex PCR, and TCRdb holds only the in-frame ones, with some missing. The table lists tens of thousands of clones, around 90% of them singletons. The CDR3 loop spans 14 amino acids. The germline CDR1 and CDR2 sequences are SQVTM and ANQGSEA. V lost 3 bases and J 1 base, leaving 12 bases between the germline ends. Input material: peripheral blood. V is TRBV29-1 and J is TRBJ1-1; D gene ambiguous. This TCR came from a human donor with active COVID-19. The donor label of this sample is uncertain. The chain's CDR3 is CSVDRRLKNTEAFF. CDR3 coding DNA: TGCAGCGTTGATCGCAGACTGAAGAACACTGAAGCTTTCTTT. The full variable domain, rest sourced from reference TRBV29-1 and TRBJ1-1, is SAVISQKPSRDICQRGTSLTIQCQVDSQVTMMFWYRQQPGQSLTLIATANQGSEATYESGFVIDKFPISRPNLTFSTLTVSNMSPEDSSIYLCSVDRRLKNTEAFFGQGTRLTVV.